Shown below are 31 T cell receptor beta chains from a single sample sequenced in a study of vaccination and CD4 T cells after COVID-19. Cultured CD4+ T cell DNA underwent sequencing with the Oncomine TCR Beta short-read assay. TCRdb re-analysed the PCR reads in MiXCR, keeping a single row per CDR3 protein. This sample has about 25,000 distinct CDR3 sequences, with roughly 71% found just once. Their recognized antigens are unknown. Documented treatment: roughly nine-day PBMC culture with coronavirus spike peptide pools or control peptides (ViraFEST assay). This material consisted of CD4+ T cells from blood, cultured in vitro, taken after SARS-CoV-2 vaccination. The receptors stem from a human donor who received a COVID-19 vaccine.

The V call is TRBV12-3 or TRBV12-4, the J call TRBJ2-5; 11 positions agree with TRBD2. The V gene end was trimmed by 3 bases and the J gene end by 2 bases; junction bases not matched to a gene: 8. This CDR3 is built from 17 residues. CDR3 in amino acids: CASSLLAGGRRQETQYF. The DNA for the CDR3 is TGTGCCAGCAGTTTGCTAGCGGGGGGTCGGAGACAAGAGACCCAGTACTTC.

The CDR3 nucleotides read TGCAGTGTTCCGGACCCTCAACAGGGGCGAGGAACTAATGAAAAACTGTTTTTT. This gives the protein CSVPDPQQGRGTNEKLFF. The V gene is TRBV20-1, the J gene TRBJ1-4; 7 positions match TRBD1. The CDR3 spans 18 residues. CDR1 DFQATT and CDR2 SNEGSKA come from the germline V gene (reference sequence). Trimming at V came to 7 bases and at J to 1 base, leaving 18 bases not matched to a gene.

The chain recombines TRBV12-5 with TRBJ2-7, with D possibly TRBD1 on 5 matching bases. V was cut by 7 bases and J by 1 base, with 17 bases left in between. The CDR3 consists of 15 residues. From germline, CDR1 is LGHNT and CDR2 FRNRAP. The chain's CDR3 is CASAWGRGPSYEQYF. The DNA for the CDR3 is TGTGCTAGTGCCTGGGGTAGGGGTCCGTCCTACGAGCAGTACTTC. Full variable domain (remainder filled in from reference TRBV12-5 and TRBJ2-7): DARVTQTPRHKVTEMGQEVTMRCQPILGHNTVFWYRQTMMQGLELLAYFRNRAPLDDSGMPKDRFSAEMPDATLATLKIQPSEPRDSAVYFCASAWGRGPSYEQYFGPGTRLTVT.

The chain carries TRBV4-1 and TRBJ2-2, with 8 bases lining up with TRBD2. Germline values: CDR1 MGHRA, CDR2 YSYEKL. The CDR3 is 20 residues long. Trimming removed 5 bases from V and 7 bases from J; junction bases left unmatched: 24. CDR3 residues: CASSSQGRLSWTSRIGELFF. The CDR3 coding sequence is TGCGCCAGCAGCTCACAGGGTAGGCTTTCGTGGACTAGCAGAATCGGGGAGCTGTTTTTT.

This chain uses TRBV7-2 with TRBJ1-2; 7 bases line up with TRBD1. Looked up from germline, CDR1 is SGHTA and CDR2 is FQGNSA. The CDR3 sequence is 14 residues long. After removal of 6 bases from V and 8 bases from J, the junction contained 12 bases not matched to a gene. This CDR3 is CASSPTGDVGGYTF. The CDR3 DNA is TGTGCCAGCAGTCCTACAGGGGACGTAGGCGGCTACACCTTC.

The chain links TRBV10-1 to TRBJ2-1; D gene uncertain. V lost 3 bases and J lost 0, with 6 bases in between. The CDR3 sequence is 14 residues long. Germline V CDR1 and CDR2: WNHNN, SYGVQD (reference sequence). The CDR3 reads CASSDRSSYNEQFF. CDR3 bases: TGCGCCAGCAGTGACCGGAGCTCCTACAATGAGCAGTTCTTC.

This clonotype was found a few times. J is TRBJ1-2 and V is TRBV27, with D possibly being TRBD1 (6 bases). CDR3 size: 15 residues. Between the trimmed V and J ends, which lost 7 bases and 0 bases, there was a span of 15 bases. Germline V gene data show CDR1 as MNHEY and CDR2 as SMNVEV (reference sequence). This CDR3 is CASMSGQNTNYGYTF. The CDR3 DNA reads as TGTGCCAGCATGTCAGGACAGAATACTAACTATGGCTACACCTTC.

This chain joins TRBV2 and TRBJ1-2; 7 bases are shared with TRBD1. Germline V gene data show CDR1 as SNHLY and CDR2 as FYNNEI. V lost 7 bases and J lost 8; bases outside the gene matches: 13. The CDR3 spans 14 residues. DNA of the CDR3: TGTGCCAGCACGGGGCAGGGGGGGATTCGGGGCTACACCTTC. Amino acid sequence: CASTGQGGIRGYTF.

This clonotype was seen more than once but under ten times. The CDR3 DNA follows: TGTGCCAGCAGTGAAGCATCCGGGCATGGCTACACCTTC. Its protein product is CASSEASGHGYTF. The J gene is TRBJ1-2, the V gene TRBV6-1, with D hard to call. The CDR3 loop spans 13 amino acids. Germline V gene sequence: CDR1 MNHNS, CDR2 SASEGT. Trimming shortened V by 0 bases and J by 6 bases, and 8 bases separated the two germline ends.

The chain is built from TRBV7-7 and TRBJ2-3, with 14 bases aligning to TRBD2. The CDR3 has 16 residues. Germline-derived CDR1 and CDR2 are SSHAT and FNYEAQ (reference sequence). V shed 5 bases and J 5 bases; nucleotides not matched to a gene: 6. CDR3 coding DNA: TGTGCCAGCAGCGTCGGACTAGCGGGGGGAGGAGATACGCAGTATTTT. Translation: CASSVGLAGGGDTQYF.

The rearrangement uses TRBV19 and TRBJ1-6, with TRBD1 identical over 9 bases. The germline V gene encodes CDR1 LNHDA and CDR2 SQIVND (reference sequence). The V segment lost 4 bases and the J segment 8 bases; nucleotides outside the gene matches: 3. This CDR3 contains 14 residues. This CDR3 is CASSKRDRDSPLHF. In DNA form, the CDR3 reads TGTGCCAGTAGTAAACGGGACAGGGATTCACCCCTCCACTTT.

The chain employs TRBV6-1 and TRBJ1-2; 9 bases fit TRBD1. The CDR3 is made up of 15 amino acids. Losses at the gene ends were 4 bases for V and 5 bases for J; bases not matched to a gene: 8. Germline values: CDR1 MNHNS, CDR2 SASEGT. Written as DNA, the CDR3 is TGTGCCAGCAGTGGTCGACAGGGGGGAGAGTATGGCTACACCTTC. Its protein product is CASSGRQGGEYGYTF.

This clonotype was seen more than once but under ten times. The chain is built from TRBV19 and TRBJ1-3; D uncertain. V lost 3 bases and J 2 bases, leaving 8 bases between the germline ends. This CDR3 region has 14 residues. The germline gives CDR1 LNHDA, CDR2 SQIVND (reference sequence). CDR3 amino acids: CASSIAGTGNTIYF. Here the CDR3 DNA reads TGTGCCAGTAGTATTGCGGGTACTGGAAACACCATATATTTT.

This chain connects TRBV6-1 to TRBJ2-1; either TRBD1 or TRBD2 may fit D (5 bases each). Trimming removed 4 bases from V and 3 bases from J, with 13 bases in between. Germline lookup yields CDR1 MNHNS and CDR2 SASEGT. This CDR3 comprises 15 residues. CDR3 region: CASSARGRDYNEQFF. Written as DNA, the CDR3 is TGTGCCAGCAGTGCAAGGGGACGGGACTACAATGAGCAGTTCTTC.

The chain couples TRBV19 to TRBJ2-1; 15 nucleotides align to TRBD2. V trimming: 6 bases; J trimming: 5 bases; junction bases outside the gene matches: 8. CDR3 length: 17 residues. CDR1 and CDR2 (germline): LNHDA, SQIVND (reference sequence). CDR3 region: CASSWTSGGAKNNEQFF. CDR3 DNA: TGTGCCAGTAGCTGGACTAGCGGGGGGGCCAAAAACAATGAGCAGTTCTTC.

The gene calls are TRBV6-1 and TRBJ2-3; D is unresolved. Germline V lookup: CDR1 MNHNS, CDR2 SASEGT. The CDR3 runs to 16 residues. Trimming took off 7 bases at V and 0 bases at J, with 17 bases between the two ends. CDR3 sequence reads: CASIVGPLTSTDTQYF. The CDR3 region has the DNA TGTGCCAGCATAGTTGGGCCCTTAACTAGCACAGATACGCAGTATTTT.

V is TRBV15 and J is TRBJ1-1; 7 bases map to TRBD1. Germline V gene sequence: CDR1 LNHNV, CDR2 YYDKDF (reference sequence). CDR3 length: 14 residues. The V gene end was trimmed by 0 bases and the J gene end by 5 bases; junction bases not matched to a gene: 3. This chain's CDR3 is CATSRDVRGTEAFF. In DNA, the CDR3 is TGTGCCACCAGCAGAGATGTCAGGGGGACTGAAGCTTTCTTT. The full variable domain, with the rest looked up from reference TRBV15 and TRBJ1-1, is DAMVIQNPRYQVTQFGKPVTLSCSQTLNHNVMYWYQQKSSQAPKLLFHYYDKDFNNEADTPDNFQSRRPNTSFCFLDIRSPGLGDTAMYLCATSRDVRGTEAFFGQGTRLTVV.

The chain employs TRBV6-1 and TRBJ2-2; D possibly corresponds to TRBD1 (5 bases). The V end lost 4 bases, the J end lost 5 bases, and 17 bases lay between the germline ends. CDR1 is MNHNS, CDR2 SASEGT, per germline. This CDR3 contains 16 residues. The chain's CDR3 is CASSVFWQGGTGELFF. CDR3 nucleotide sequence: TGTGCCAGCAGTGTGTTCTGGCAGGGTGGGACCGGGGAGCTGTTTTTT.

The rearrangement joins TRBV30 to TRBJ1-3, with unresolved D. The germline gives CDR1 GTSNPN, CDR2 SVGIG (reference sequence). CDR3 length: 13 amino acids. Between the trimmed V and J ends, which lost 1 base and 5 bases, there was a span of 9 bases. The CDR3, as DNA: TGTGCCTGGAGTGGAGGCTTTCGAAACACCATATATTTT. It is translated as CAWSGGFRNTIYF. Using reference TRBV30 and TRBJ1-3 for the parts outside the CDR3, the full variable domain is SQTIHQWPATLVQPVGSPLSLECTVEGTSNPNLYWYRQAAGRGLQLLFYSVGIGQISSEVPQNLSASRPQDRQFILSSKKLLLSDSGFYLCAWSGGFRNTIYFGEGSWLTVV.

The J gene is TRBJ1-6, the V gene TRBV20-1, with 8 nucleotides matching TRBD1. Germline-derived CDR1 and CDR2 are DFQATT and SNEGSKA (reference sequence). The CDR3 contains 17 residues. V was clipped by 1 base and J by 1 base; unmatched bases: 6. CDR3 bases: TGCAGTGCTAGAGTTTGGACAGGGTCGTCCTATAATTCACCCCTCCACTTT. Its translation: CSARVWTGSSYNSPLHF.

V is TRBV24-1 and J is TRBJ1-2; 8 bases line up with TRBD1. V lost 5 bases and J lost 5; bases outside the gene matches: 3. The CDR3 has 13 amino acids. Per the germline V gene, CDR1 is KGHDR and CDR2 is SFDVKD. In nucleotides, the CDR3 is TGTGCCACCAGTGGTACAGGGGGTTATGGCTACACCTTC. This gives the protein CATSGTGGYGYTF.

V and J are TRBV6-1 and TRBJ2-5; D is possibly TRBD1 (6 bases). V was cut by 6 bases and J by 5 bases, with 16 bases left in between. The CDR3 runs to 14 residues. CDR1 and CDR2 (germline): MNHNS, SASEGT. CDR3 sequence reads: CASRISGEVETQYF. The DNA of the CDR3 is TGTGCCAGCAGGATCTCAGGGGAAGTGGAGACCCAGTACTTC.

The V gene is TRBV5-1, the J gene TRBJ1-4, with 7 positions matching TRBD1. The length of the CDR3 is 15 residues. The J segment lost 8 bases and the V segment lost 2 bases, leaving 9 bases of the junction unmatched. CDR1 SGHRS and CDR2 YFSETQ come from the germline V gene. The CDR3 here is CASSFYRGKGEKLFF. The CDR3 nucleotides read TGCGCCAGCAGCTTTTACAGGGGCAAGGGGGAAAAACTGTTTTTT.

This clonotype came up a few times. J is TRBJ1-1 and V is TRBV7-9; D gene ambiguous. Germline CDR1 and CDR2: SEHNR and FQNEAQ (reference sequence). The CDR3 spans 14 residues. V was trimmed by 7 bases and J by 1 base, leaving 13 bases between them. This CDR3 is CASTSVPQNTEAFF. The CDR3 region has the DNA TGTGCCAGCACCTCCGTCCCGCAGAACACTGAAGCTTTCTTT. The whole variable domain, filled in from reference TRBV7-9 and TRBJ1-1, reads DTGVSQNPRHKITKRGQNVTFRCDPISEHNRLYWYRQTLGQGPEFLTYFQNEAQLEKSRLLSDRFSAERPKGSFSTLEIQRTEQGDSAMYLCASTSVPQNTEAFFGQGTRLTVV.

The genes are TRBV7-8 and TRBJ2-5; D might be TRBD2 (6 bases). This CDR3 has 16 residues. Germline V gene data show CDR1 as SGHVS and CDR2 as FQNEAQ. V lost 5 bases to trimming and J lost 3 bases, with 19 bases between them. CDR3 coding DNA: TGTGCCAGCAGCCCGTCTGGGGGGACCGAAAAAGAGACCCAGTACTTC. It yields the protein CASSPSGGTEKETQYF.

The chain joins TRBV27 to TRBJ1-6, with 9 bases matching TRBD1. V lost 1 base to trimming and J lost 0 bases; unmatched junction nucleotides: 4. The CDR3 has 18 amino acids. From germline, CDR1 is MNHEY and CDR2 SMNVEV (reference sequence). The CDR3 protein is CASSLFGTGSSYNSPLHF. The CDR3 DNA reads TGTGCCAGCAGTTTATTCGGGACAGGGAGCTCCTATAATTCACCCCTCCACTTT.

The chain couples TRBV27 to TRBJ2-5; TRBD2 aligns across 13 bases. The CDR3 extends over 16 amino acids. Germline CDR1 and CDR2: MNHEY and SMNVEV (reference sequence). V was clipped by 5 bases and J by 7 bases; unmatched bases: 10. The CDR3 is CASSPRLAGGAGTQYF. CDR3 bases: TGTGCCAGCAGTCCCAGACTAGCGGGGGGTGCTGGGACCCAGTACTTC.

This clonotype appeared once. CDR3 in DNA: TGCAGTGCTAGAGCCGACAGTAGCAATCAGCCCCAGCATTTT. It codes for CSARADSSNQPQHF. The chain uses TRBV20-1 and TRBJ1-5, with D maybe TRBD1 (5 bases). V gave up 1 base and J gave up 0 bases, with 7 bases separating them. CDR1 DFQATT and CDR2 SNEGSKA come from the germline V gene (reference sequence). This CDR3 region has 14 residues.

This chain connects TRBV7-7 to TRBJ2-2; 9 positions agree with TRBD1. Germline CDR1 reads SSHAT; CDR2 reads FNYEAQ (reference sequence). V lost 4 bases to trimming and J lost 3 bases; unmatched junction nucleotides: 12. This CDR3 region has 18 residues. The CDR3 DNA is TGTGCCAGCAGCTCCGCCGGGACAGGGTCGGGGTACACCGGGGAGCTGTTTTTT. Protein sequence: CASSSAGTGSGYTGELFF.

The chain recombines TRBV7-9 with TRBJ2-5; D not resolved. The V end was cut by 3 bases, the J end by 3 bases, with 8 bases between. Germline V gene data show CDR1 as SEHNR and CDR2 as FQNEAQ (reference sequence). This CDR3 is built from 13 residues. The CDR3 bases are TGTGCCAGCAGCTTTACGTCCGAAGAGACCCAGTACTTC. Amino acids: CASSFTSEETQYF.

The rearrangement joins TRBV25-1 to TRBJ1-2; possibly TRBD1 for D (5 bases). The CDR3 is 13 residues long. V gave up 4 bases and J gave up 4 bases, with 10 bases separating them. CDR1 and CDR2 (germline): MGHDK, SYGVNS. CDR3: CASSGLGLYGYTF. The CDR3 DNA is TGTGCCAGCAGTGGTTTGGGACTCTATGGCTACACCTTC.